Below, 24 T cell receptor beta chains from the same sample are listed, as sequenced in a study of OX40 agonist ivuxolimab in advanced cancers. Some clones are missing from TCRdb's copy, which holds only in-frame ones; the method was immunoSEQ multiplex PCR. The repertoire holds more than 75,000 clones, 85% to 90% seen once, with about 0.89% in the top ten. The sample here was CD4+ or CD8+ T cells sorted from blood, taken in a trial of the OX40 agonist ivuxolimab. Receptors originate from an adult with an advanced solid tumor such as melanoma, head and neck, liver or kidney cancer.

This clone was counted a single time. The rearrangement uses TRBV7-9 and TRBJ1-5; D gene uncertain. Trimming removed 1 base from V and 7 bases from J, with 14 bases in between. Per germline, CDR1 SEHNR and CDR2 FQNEAQ (reference sequence). The CDR3 spans 15 residues. The CDR3 nucleotides read TGTGCCAGCAGCTTAGGGGGTGCGGGATGGCAGCCCCAGCATTTT. As protein: CASSLGGAGWQPQHF.

This chain joins TRBV11-2 and TRBJ2-2; D is perhaps TRBD2 (7 bases). The CDR3 extends over 14 amino acids. CDR1 is SGHAT and CDR2 is FQNNGV in the germline V gene. The V end was cut by 6 bases, the J end by 4 bases, with 12 bases between. The CDR3, as DNA: TGTGCCAGCAGGAGGGGGGGCGGCACCGGGGAGCTGTTTTTT. Amino acids: CASRRGGGTGELFF.

The chain carries TRBV6-5 and TRBJ2-2; TRBD2 matches 13 bases. Germline CDR1 and CDR2: MNHEY and SVGAGI. The V segment lost 1 base and the J segment 7 bases; nucleotides outside the gene matches: 3. CDR3 length: 16 residues. CDR3: CASSYWTSGGDGELFF. As DNA, the CDR3 is TGTGCCAGCAGTTACTGGACTAGCGGGGGTGACGGGGAGCTGTTTTTT.

V is TRBV2 and J is TRBJ2-3, with D perhaps TRBD2 (7 bases). The germline V gene encodes CDR1 SNHLY and CDR2 FYNNEI. The ends were cut back, 4 bases at V and 0 bases at J, with 11 bases in the middle. This CDR3 spans 15 amino acids. The CDR3 loop reads CASSGGGLSTDTQYF. The CDR3 DNA reads TGTGCCAGCAGTGGCGGGGGCTTAAGCACAGATACGCAGTATTTT.

DNA of the CDR3: TGTGCCAGCAGAAGCAACAATCAGCCCCAGCATTTT. Translating it yields CASRSNNQPQHF. V and J are TRBV6-1 and TRBJ1-5, with D unclear. CDR1 and CDR2 from the germline V gene are MNHNS and SASEGT. The V gene lost 6 bases and the J gene lost 3 bases, with 6 bases spanning the gap. The CDR3 runs to 12 residues.

The chain employs TRBV19 and TRBJ2-6; D is ambiguous. Trimming removed 5 bases at V and 0 bases at J, with 5 bases between. The CDR3 runs to 14 residues. Germline lookup yields CDR1 LNHDA and CDR2 SQIVND (reference sequence). CDR3 in amino acids: CASSDYSGANVLTF. As DNA, the CDR3 is TGTGCCAGTAGTGATTACTCTGGGGCCAACGTCCTGACTTTC. Filled out from reference TRBV19 and TRBJ2-6, the complete variable domain reads DGGITQSPKYLFRKEGQNVTLSCEQNLNHDAMYWYRQDPGQGLRLIYYSQIVNDFQKGDIAEGYSVSREKKESFPLTVTSAQKNPTAFYLCASSDYSGANVLTFGAGSRLTVL.

The gene calls are TRBV12-5 and TRBJ2-7; 12 bases fit TRBD2. This CDR3 is built from 16 residues. V trimming: 0 bases; J trimming: 5 bases; junction bases outside the gene matches: 5. Looked up from germline, CDR1 is LGHNT and CDR2 is FRNRAP. CDR3 sequence: CASGLVLTSGGDEQYF. DNA for the CDR3: TGTGCTAGTGGTTTGGTACTGACTAGCGGGGGTGACGAGCAGTACTTC.

J is TRBJ1-1 and V is TRBV14; D is perhaps TRBD1 (6 bases). Deletions cut 2 bases from V and 4 bases from J, with 14 bases between. This CDR3 is 15 amino acids long. Germline V gene lookup returns CDR1 SGHDN and CDR2 FVKESK. CDR3 region: CASSQNQGPITEAFF. CDR3 bases: TGTGCCAGCAGCCAAAATCAGGGGCCGATCACTGAAGCTTTCTTT.

This sequence joins TRBV2 and TRBJ1-5; TRBD1 aligns across 9 bases. CDR1 and CDR2 (germline): SNHLY, FYNNEI. The V gene end was trimmed by 3 bases and the J gene end by 6 bases; junction bases not matched to a gene: 3. The CDR3 runs 14 residues. Written as DNA, the CDR3 is TGTGCCAGCAGTGAGACAGGGGGATCTCAGCCCCAGCATTTT. Encoded protein: CASSETGGSQPQHF. Full variable domain (missing parts from reference TRBV2 and TRBJ1-5): EPEVTQTPSHQVTQMGQEVILRCVPISNHLYFYWYRQILGQKVEFLVSFYNNEISEKSEIFDDQFSVERPDGSNFTLKIRSTKLEDSAMYFCASSETGGSQPQHFGDGTRLSIL.

The chain recombines TRBV5-5 with TRBJ2-2; D possibly corresponds to TRBD2 (5 bases). V was trimmed by 4 bases and J by 7 bases, leaving 14 bases between them. Looked up from germline, CDR1 is SGHKS and CDR2 is YYEKEE (reference sequence). This CDR3 region has 14 residues. The CDR3 bases are TGTGCCAGCAGCATCGGACTGTTCAACGGGGAGCTGTTTTTT. The encoded protein is CASSIGLFNGELFF. Full variable domain (remainder filled in from reference TRBV5-5 and TRBJ2-2): DAGVTQSPTHLIKTRGQQVTLRCSPISGHKSVSWYQQVLGQGPQFIFQYYEKEERGRGNFPDRFSARQFPNYSSELNVNALLLGDSALYLCASSIGLFNGELFFGEGSRLTVL.

V usage is TRBV6-5 and J usage is TRBJ1-1; 9 bases map to TRBD1. V lost 1 base, J lost 7 bases, and 7 bases stayed unmatched. CDR1 and CDR2 from the germline V gene are MNHEY and SVGAGI. The CDR3 spans 15 residues. In nucleotides, the CDR3 is TGTGCCAGCAGTTACTTCACAGGGGGCGCGGGTGAAGCTTTCTTT. It specifies CASSYFTGGAGEAFF.

This clone appeared a few times. This chain connects TRBV9 to TRBJ1-4; perhaps TRBD1 as D (5 bases). CDR1 SGDLS and CDR2 YYNGEE come from the germline V gene. The CDR3 is made up of 16 amino acids. Trimming stripped 5 bases from V and 6 bases from J, with 20 bases between. The CDR3 reads CASSAALGAMDEKLFF. Written as DNA, the CDR3 is TGTGCCAGCAGTGCGGCGCTTGGGGCAATGGATGAAAAACTGTTTTTT.

The rearrangement joins TRBV9 to TRBJ1-1, with 7 bases that match TRBD1. The V gene end was trimmed by 2 bases and the J gene end by 6 bases; junction bases not matched to a gene: 7. CDR1 and CDR2 from the germline V gene are SGDLS and YYNGEE. The CDR3 covers 14 residues. The chain's CDR3 is CASSVQGGYSEAFF. In nucleotides, the CDR3 is TGTGCCAGCAGCGTCCAGGGGGGTTACTCTGAAGCTTTCTTT.

This sequence joins TRBV5-5 and TRBJ2-1; the match to TRBD1 covers 10 bases. V dropped 3 bases and J dropped 7; count of bases not matched to a gene: 7. Germline CDR1 reads SGHKS; CDR2 reads YYEKEE (reference sequence). The CDR3 has 15 residues. Written as DNA, the CDR3 is TGTGCCAGCAGCTCAAGGGGACAGGGGTTGAATGAGCAGTTCTTC. It yields the protein CASSSRGQGLNEQFF.

The CDR3 DNA reads as TGTGCCAGCAGCCAAGAACCCCCTAGTTCTTTTCGCGGTGAGCAGTTCTTC. This encodes CASSQEPPSSFRGEQFF. The chain joins TRBV4-2 to TRBJ2-1; no reliable D call. Deletions cut 0 bases from V and 9 bases from J, with 21 bases between. CDR1 and CDR2 from the germline V gene are LGHNA and YNFKEQ. This CDR3 contains 17 residues.

V usage is TRBV6-6 and J usage is TRBJ1-3, with D hard to call. Deletions cut 2 bases from V and 0 bases from J, with 8 bases between. Germline lookup yields CDR1 MNHNY and CDR2 SVGAGI (reference sequence). The CDR3 length is 15 residues. The CDR3 loop is CASSYPTGSGNTIYF. The CDR3 DNA is TGTGCCAGCAGTTACCCGACCGGCTCTGGAAACACCATATATTTT.

V and J are TRBV19 and TRBJ2-4; D is perhaps TRBD1 (6 bases). With 5 bases removed from V and 10 bases from J, the gap between germline ends came to 18 bases. CDR1 and CDR2 (germline): LNHDA, SQIVND (reference sequence). The CDR3 sequence is 14 residues long. CDR3: CASSVAPDSIIQYF. CDR3 sequence (DNA): TGTGCCAGTAGTGTGGCCCCGGACAGTATAATTCAGTACTTC.

The V call is TRBV4-3, the J call TRBJ2-4; D is perhaps TRBD2 (7 bases). CDR3 size: 15 residues. V was pared by 4 bases and J by 8 bases, with 18 bases between. From germline, CDR1 is LGHNA and CDR2 YSLEER. Here the CDR3 reads CASSRDLKGGDIQYF. The CDR3 coding sequence is TGCGCCAGCAGCCGGGATCTTAAGGGGGGGGACATTCAGTACTTC.

V usage is TRBV5-1 and J usage is TRBJ1-4; D remains ambiguous. CDR1 and CDR2 (germline): SGHRS, YFSETQ. V dropped 3 bases and J dropped 5 bases, with 11 bases sitting between them. This CDR3 comprises 14 residues. The CDR3 DNA sequence: TGCGCCAGCAGCTCCGCTGGGAAAAATGAAAAACTGTTTTTT. The encoded protein is CASSSAGKNEKLFF.

Written as DNA, the CDR3 is TGTGCCAGCAGCTTGGTGGAGGCGGGTGAAGCTTTCTTT. Protein sequence: CASSLVEAGEAFF. The V and J genes are TRBV5-5 and TRBJ1-1, with D unresolved. V was cut by 0 bases and J by 7 bases, with 10 bases left in between. The CDR3 spans 13 residues. Per the germline V gene, CDR1 is SGHKS and CDR2 is YYEKEE (reference sequence).

This clone was counted between two and nine times. This chain links TRBV6-1 with TRBJ1-3; D gene unclear. CDR3 length equals 14 residues. Germline V gives CDR1 MNHNS, CDR2 SASEGT. V was clipped by 0 bases and J by 4 bases, with 7 bases between them. The CDR3 sequence is CASSEARLGNTIYF. The CDR3 bases are TGTGCCAGCAGTGAAGCGAGGCTGGGAAACACCATATATTTT.

The chain combines TRBV18 with TRBJ1-2, with D hard to call. The length of the CDR3 is 13 residues. V was clipped by 0 bases and J by 7 bases, with 9 bases between them. Germline V gene lookup returns CDR1 KGHSH and CDR2 LQKENI. In DNA form, the CDR3 reads TGTGCCAGCTCACCACCTTCGGAGGGTGGCTACACCTTC. Translated, it gives CASSPPSEGGYTF.

This chain links TRBV7-6 with TRBJ1-3; perhaps TRBD1 as D (5 bases). The germline CDR1 and CDR2 sequences are SGHVS and FNYEAQ. There are 17 residues in the CDR3. V was clipped by 1 base and J by 0 bases, with 13 bases between them. CDR3 coding DNA: TGTGCCAGCAGCTTAGAACGGCAGGGAGCCTCTGGAAACACCATATATTTT. It translates to CASSLERQGASGNTIYF.

The chain joins TRBV6-1 to TRBJ1-5; 9 nucleotides line up with TRBD1. Trimming at V came to 0 bases and at J to 6 bases, leaving 12 bases not matched to a gene. This CDR3 is 18 amino acids long. Looked up from germline, CDR1 is MNHNS and CDR2 is SASEGT. The CDR3 loop is CASSEAGGTGRLGQPQHF. As DNA, the CDR3 is TGTGCCAGCAGTGAAGCGGGGGGGACAGGGAGATTAGGTCAGCCCCAGCATTTT.